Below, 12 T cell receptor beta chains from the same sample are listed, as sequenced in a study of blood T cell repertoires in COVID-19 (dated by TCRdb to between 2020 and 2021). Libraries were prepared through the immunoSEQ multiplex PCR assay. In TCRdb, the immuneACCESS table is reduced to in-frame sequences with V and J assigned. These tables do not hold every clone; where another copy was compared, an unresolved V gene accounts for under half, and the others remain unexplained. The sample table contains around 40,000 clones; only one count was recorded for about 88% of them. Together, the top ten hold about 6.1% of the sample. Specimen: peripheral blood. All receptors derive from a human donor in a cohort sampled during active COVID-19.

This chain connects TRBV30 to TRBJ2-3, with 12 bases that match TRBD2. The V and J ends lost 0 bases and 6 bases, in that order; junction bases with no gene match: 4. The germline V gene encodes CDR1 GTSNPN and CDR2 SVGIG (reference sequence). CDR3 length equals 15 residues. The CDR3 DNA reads TGTGCCTGGAGTGTGGGAACTAGCGGGGGGGATACGCAGTATTTT. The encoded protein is CAWSVGTSGGDTQYF. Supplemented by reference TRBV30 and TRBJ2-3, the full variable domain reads SQTIHQWPATLVQPVGSPLSLECTVEGTSNPNLYWYRQAAGRGLQLLFYSVGIGQISSEVPQNLSASRPQDRQFILSSKKLLLSDSGFYLCAWSVGTSGGDTQYFGPGTRLTVL.

Written as DNA, the CDR3 is TGTGCCAGCAGCCCGGGGGACAGGGGGCGAGGAGAGACCCAGTACTTC. Its protein product is CASSPGDRGRGETQYF. The chain is built from TRBV7-2 and TRBJ2-5; 12 positions agree with TRBD1. CDR3 length: 16 residues. The junction had 8 bases not matched to a gene; V was cut back by 5 bases and J by 4 bases. CDR1 is SGHTA and CDR2 is FQGNSA in the germline V gene.

CDR3 protein: CASSLFGAWNTEAFF. In DNA, the CDR3 is TGTGCCAGCAGCTTATTTGGAGCCTGGAACACTGAAGCTTTCTTT. The V and J genes are TRBV7-8 and TRBJ1-1; unclear D gene. The V gene's germline CDR1 is SGHVS and CDR2 FQNEAQ. The CDR3 length is 15 residues. Trimming left V 2 bases short and J 1 base short, with 11 bases between.

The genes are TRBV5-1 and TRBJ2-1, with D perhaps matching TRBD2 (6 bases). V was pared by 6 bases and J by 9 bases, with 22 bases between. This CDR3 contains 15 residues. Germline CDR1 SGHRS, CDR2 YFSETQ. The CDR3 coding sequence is TGCGCCAGCATCAAAGAATCTAGCGCGGTGGGTGAGCAGTTCTTC. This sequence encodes CASIKESSAVGEQFF. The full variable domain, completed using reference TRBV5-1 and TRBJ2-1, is KAGVTQTPRYLIKTRGQQVTLSCSPISGHRSVSWYQQTPGQGLQFLFEYFSETQRNKGNFPGRFSGRQFSNSRSEMNVSTLELGDSALYLCASIKESSAVGEQFFGPGTRLTVL.

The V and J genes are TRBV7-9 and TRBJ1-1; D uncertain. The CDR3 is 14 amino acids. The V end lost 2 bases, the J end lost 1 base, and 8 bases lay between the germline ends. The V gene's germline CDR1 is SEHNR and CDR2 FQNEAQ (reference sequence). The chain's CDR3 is CASSLSGGNTEAFF. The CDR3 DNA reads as TGTGCCAGCAGCTTATCGGGAGGGAACACTGAAGCTTTCTTT. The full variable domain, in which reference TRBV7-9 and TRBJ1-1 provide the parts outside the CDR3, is DTGVSQNPRHKITKRGQNVTFRCDPISEHNRLYWYRQTLGQGPEFLTYFQNEAQLEKSRLLSDRFSAERPKGSFSTLEIQRTEQGDSAMYLCASSLSGGNTEAFFGQGTRLTVV.

CDR3 nucleotide sequence: TGTGCCAGCGGAGGACAGTCACTAAACTACGAGCAGTACTTC. Translated: CASGGQSLNYEQYF. The chain employs TRBV2 and TRBJ2-7; D might be TRBD1 (6 bases). CDR3 length: 14 residues. The V gene lost 8 bases and the J gene lost 3 bases, with 17 bases spanning the gap. CDR1 is SNHLY and CDR2 is FYNNEI in the germline V gene.

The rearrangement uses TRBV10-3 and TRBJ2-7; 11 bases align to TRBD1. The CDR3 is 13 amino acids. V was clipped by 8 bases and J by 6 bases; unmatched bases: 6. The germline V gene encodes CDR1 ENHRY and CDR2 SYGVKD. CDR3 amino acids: CAIGRTGGGEQYF. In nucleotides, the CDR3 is TGTGCCATCGGGCGGACAGGGGGCGGCGAGCAGTACTTC.

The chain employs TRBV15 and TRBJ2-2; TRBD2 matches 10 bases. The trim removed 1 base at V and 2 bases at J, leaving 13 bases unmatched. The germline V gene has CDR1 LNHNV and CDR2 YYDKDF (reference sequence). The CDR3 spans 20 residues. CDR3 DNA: TGTGCCACCAGCAGAGCGAGATCCAAACTAGCGGGGACCAACACCGGGGAGCTGTTTTTT. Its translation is CATSRARSKLAGTNTGELFF.

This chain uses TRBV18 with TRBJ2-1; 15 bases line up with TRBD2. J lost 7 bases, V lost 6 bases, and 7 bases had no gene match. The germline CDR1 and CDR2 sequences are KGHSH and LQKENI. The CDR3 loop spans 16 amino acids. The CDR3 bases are TGTGCCAGCTCCCCCCCGGGACTAGCGGGAGGTAATGAGCAGTTCTTC. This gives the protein CASSPPGLAGGNEQFF.

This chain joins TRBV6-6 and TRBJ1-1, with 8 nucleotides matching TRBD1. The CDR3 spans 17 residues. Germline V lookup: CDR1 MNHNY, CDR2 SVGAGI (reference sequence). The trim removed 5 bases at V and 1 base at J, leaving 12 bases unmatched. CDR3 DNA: TGTGCCAGCAGTCTACCGGGCAGGGGGCGAGGGAACACTGAAGCTTTCTTT. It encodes CASSLPGRGRGNTEAFF.

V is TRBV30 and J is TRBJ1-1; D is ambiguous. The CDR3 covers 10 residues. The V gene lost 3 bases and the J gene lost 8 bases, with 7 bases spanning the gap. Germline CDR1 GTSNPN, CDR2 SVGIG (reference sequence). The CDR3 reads CAWRTTEAFF. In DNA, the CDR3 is TGTGCCTGGAGGACGACAGAAGCTTTCTTT. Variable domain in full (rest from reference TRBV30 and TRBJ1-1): SQTIHQWPATLVQPVGSPLSLECTVEGTSNPNLYWYRQAAGRGLQLLFYSVGIGQISSEVPQNLSASRPQDRQFILSSKKLLLSDSGFYLCAWRTTEAFFGQGTRLTVV.

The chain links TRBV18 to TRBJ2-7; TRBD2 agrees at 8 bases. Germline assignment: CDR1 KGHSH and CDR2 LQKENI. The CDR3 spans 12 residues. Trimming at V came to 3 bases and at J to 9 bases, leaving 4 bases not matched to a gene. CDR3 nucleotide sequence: TGTGCCAGCTCACCCAACGGGAGGGCGCAGTACTTC. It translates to CASSPNGRAQYF.